The 14 T cell receptor beta chains reported below all come from one sample, sequenced in a study of blood T cell repertoires in COVID-19. Profiling relied on immunoSEQ multiplex PCR, and the TCRdb table lists in-frame clones only, not all of them. The repertoire includes about 170,000 clones, about 90% of them detected once, and about 5.3% sits in the top ten. The sample consisted of peripheral blood. The origin of the receptors is a man aged 30 to 39 with COVID-19, enrolled during active disease.

The count of this clone is one. The rearrangement joins TRBV14 to TRBJ2-3; D might be TRBD1 (6 bases). This CDR3 is built from 13 residues. In germline, CDR1 is SGHDN, CDR2 FVKESK. V was clipped by 11 bases and J by 1 base, with 13 bases between them. The CDR3 region is CASQGTGTDTQYF. Written as DNA, the CDR3 is TGTGCCTCGCAGGGGACCGGCACAGATACGCAGTATTTT.

The chain joins TRBV6-5 to TRBJ2-7; maybe TRBD2 (5 bases). Looked up from germline, CDR1 is MNHEY and CDR2 is SVGAGI. This CDR3 contains 14 residues. The ends were cut back, 5 bases at V and 3 bases at J, with 14 bases in the middle. CDR3: CASSRERWGYEQYF. DNA for the CDR3: TGTGCCAGCAGTAGGGAGAGATGGGGCTACGAGCAGTACTTC.

V usage is TRBV2 and J usage is TRBJ2-7; 7 bases align to TRBD1. Germline V gene data show CDR1 as SNHLY and CDR2 as FYNNEI. With V trimmed by 6 bases and J by 2 bases, 4 bases remained unmatched. The CDR3 has 13 residues. The CDR3 spells CASRDTGAYEQYF. DNA of the CDR3: TGTGCCAGCAGAGATACAGGGGCCTACGAGCAGTACTTC.

This clone has only one observation. This sequence joins TRBV9 and TRBJ1-2; the match to TRBD1 covers 7 bases. This CDR3 comprises 13 residues. J lost 7 bases, V lost 4 bases, and 7 bases had no gene match. Germline V CDR1 and CDR2: SGDLS, YYNGEE. The CDR3, as DNA: TGTGCCAGCAGCACAACAGGGGCGGGTGGCTACACCTTC. It encodes CASSTTGAGGYTF.

The chain joins TRBV10-3 to TRBJ1-5, with a tentative D call TRBD1 (5 bases). This CDR3 region has 14 residues. Germline V gene lookup returns CDR1 ENHRY and CDR2 SYGVKD. The V end lost 8 bases, the J end lost 0 bases, and 11 bases lay between the germline ends. As DNA, the CDR3 is TGTGCCATCGCCGAGACAGCTAGCAATCAGCCCCAGCATTTT. Translated, it gives CAIAETASNQPQHF.

CDR3 in DNA: TGTGCCAGTAGTCTTCGGACAGGCCGTCCTGTATATGGCTACACCTTC. It translates to CASSLRTGRPVYGYTF. The chain couples TRBV19 to TRBJ1-2; 7 nucleotides align to TRBD1. This CDR3 region has 16 residues. Germline assignment: CDR1 LNHDA and CDR2 SQIVND (reference sequence). The ends lost 5 bases at V and 5 bases at J; junction bases unmatched: 14.

V usage is TRBV18 and J usage is TRBJ2-5; D is uncertain. V shed 4 bases and J shed 0 bases, with 9 bases lying between them. Germline lookup yields CDR1 KGHSH and CDR2 LQKENI. The CDR3 runs to 14 residues. The DNA for the CDR3 is TGTGCCAGCTCACAACCTGGCAACCAAGAGACCCAGTACTTC. This translates into CASSQPGNQETQYF.

The J gene is TRBJ2-2, the V gene TRBV15; the match to TRBD1 covers 8 bases. CDR3 length equals 17 residues. The V gene's germline CDR1 is LNHNV and CDR2 YYDKDF (reference sequence). V lost 8 bases to trimming and J lost 1 base; unmatched junction nucleotides: 12. The CDR3 loop is CATRTTTGTGNTGELFF. The CDR3 DNA follows: TGTGCCACCCGTACAACTACCGGGACAGGGAACACCGGGGAGCTGTTTTTT.

This chain links TRBV7-2 with TRBJ2-7; TRBD2 agrees at 9 bases. Per the germline V gene, CDR1 is SGHTA and CDR2 is FQGNSA. The V segment lost 3 bases and the J segment 4 bases; nucleotides outside the gene matches: 7. This CDR3 spans 15 amino acids. This chain's CDR3 is CASSFSGRKGYEQYF. CDR3 sequence (DNA): TGTGCCAGCAGCTTTAGCGGGAGAAAGGGTTACGAGCAGTACTTC. Looking up the rest from reference TRBV7-2 and TRBJ2-7 gives the full variable domain: GAGVSQSPSNKVTEKGKDVELRCDPISGHTALYWYRQSLGQGLEFLIYFQGNSAPDKSGLPSDRFSAERTGGSVSTLTIQRTQQEDSAVYLCASSFSGRKGYEQYFGPGTRLTVT.

The chain carries TRBV19 and TRBJ1-4; TRBD1 matches at 10 bases. V was pared by 1 base and J by 7 bases, with 3 bases of the junction left unmatched. The CDR3 is made up of 15 amino acids. In germline, CDR1 is LNHDA, CDR2 SQIVND (reference sequence). The CDR3 is CASSIGTGGREKLFF. CDR3 DNA sequence: TGTGCCAGTAGTATAGGGACAGGGGGTCGTGAAAAACTGTTTTTT.

The V and J genes are TRBV18 and TRBJ1-2; 10 positions agree with TRBD1. The J segment lost 3 bases and the V segment lost 3 bases, leaving 10 bases of the junction unmatched. The CDR3 runs 17 residues. The germline gives CDR1 KGHSH, CDR2 LQKENI. CDR3 residues: CASSPAGTGAGYYGYTF. The CDR3 nucleotides are TGTGCCAGCTCACCCGCCGGGACAGGGGCAGGTTACTATGGCTACACCTTC.

This clone appeared once. This chain connects TRBV6-2 or TRBV6-3 to TRBJ2-3; 10 positions agree with TRBD1. Germline V lookup: CDR1 MNHEY, CDR2 SVGEGT. The V gene end was trimmed by 6 bases and the J gene end by 1 base; junction bases not matched to a gene: 7. This CDR3 is 16 amino acids long. CDR3 protein: CASSATGTGGTDTQYF. The CDR3 bases are TGTGCCAGCAGCGCCACCGGGACAGGGGGCACAGATACGCAGTATTTT.

Here the CDR3 DNA reads TGTGCCAGCAGTAGCCCCGGGGGGTTGAACACTGAAGCTTTCTTT. Its translation: CASSSPGGLNTEAFF. The chain carries TRBV6-2 or TRBV6-3 and TRBJ1-1; a possible D gene is TRBD1 (5 bases). CDR1 and CDR2 (germline): MNHEY, SVGEGT. V lost 5 bases and J lost 0, with 13 bases in between. The CDR3 has 15 amino acids.

The chain links TRBV20-1 to TRBJ1-4, with D uncertain. Germline V gives CDR1 DFQATT, CDR2 SNEGSKA (reference sequence). V was cut by 3 bases and J by 7 bases, with 6 bases left in between. The CDR3 is 11 residues long. CDR3 residues: CSASVLEKLFF. The DNA for the CDR3 is TGCAGTGCTAGTGTACTTGAAAAACTGTTTTTT.